This T cell receptor beta chain emerged from a study of T cell responses to AZD1222 COVID-19 vaccine. Trimming took off 5 bases at V and 2 bases at J, with 14 bases between the two ends. CDR1 is SGHKS and CDR2 is YYEKEE in the germline V gene (reference sequence). The CDR3 loop spans 14 amino acids. Profiling relied on immunoSEQ multiplex PCR, and the TCRdb table lists in-frame clones only, not all of them. Of more than 85,000 clones detected, around nine tenths appear once; the ten largest clones hold about 2.7%. The source material was peripheral blood, sampled on day 0 of AZD1222 vaccination. The V call is TRBV5-5, the J call TRBJ2-7, with D perhaps TRBD1 (6 bases). This clonotype was sampled from an adult in good health. CDR3 sequence: CASSPPGHAYEQYF. CDR3 in DNA: TGTGCCAGCAGTCCTCCGGGACACGCCTACGAGCAGTACTTC.